Each of the 29 T cell receptor beta chains below was sequenced from the same sample in a study of response to subunit inactivated influenza vaccine. TCRdb independently ran MiXCR on the RT-PCR reads; one entry per CDR3 protein. The sample comprises about 520,000 distinct CDR3 sequences, around 7.7% of which are singletons, and over 10% rests with the top ten. This sample comprised PBMCs from blood, obtained less than 30 months after vaccination. These receptors were collected from a man in his fifties or sixties who received an inactivated influenza vaccine.

This clonotype showed up many times. The chain carries TRBV15 and TRBJ2-1; D unclear. The CDR3 is 15 amino acids. Trimming pared 4 bases from V and 8 bases from J, leaving 18 bases between. Germline V lookup: CDR1 LNHNV, CDR2 YYDKDF (reference sequence). CDR3 DNA: TGTGCCACCAGCACTTTGACGGAAGACTTCGATGAGCAGTTCTTC. Its translation is CATSTLTEDFDEQFF.

This clonotype was detected ten times or more. The chain recombines TRBV30 with TRBJ1-1; 8 nucleotides line up with TRBD1. CDR1 and CDR2 from the germline V gene are GTSNPN and SVGIG (reference sequence). Unmatched junction bases numbered 5, after V lost 0 bases and J lost 2 bases. There are 15 residues in the CDR3. This CDR3 reads CAWSVWTGQNTEAFF. The DNA of the CDR3 is TGTGCCTGGAGTGTTTGGACAGGGCAAAACACTGAAGCTTTCTTT.

In this sample, this clonotype turned up a few times. V and J are TRBV24-1 and TRBJ2-3; possible D gene TRBD1, 6 bases. Trimming cost V 9 bases and J 5 bases, with 11 bases left between them. The CDR3 covers 12 residues. CDR1 is KGHDR, CDR2 SFDVKD, per germline. The CDR3 bases are TGTGCCACCGAATCAGGGGTAGATACGCAGTATTTT. Translated: CATESGVDTQYF.

This clonotype was observed many times. The genes are TRBV12-3 or TRBV12-4 and TRBJ1-4, with 7 positions matching TRBD1. V lost 5 bases, J lost 10 bases, and 7 bases stayed unmatched. This CDR3 is 13 amino acids long. The CDR3 loop reads CASSVRQGSKLFF. The CDR3 DNA reads as TGTGCCAGCAGTGTACGACAGGGCTCAAAACTGTTTTTT.

The chain has TRBV4-1 and TRBJ2-4; perhaps TRBD1 as D (5 bases). Trimming took 4 bases from V and 0 from J, leaving 16 bases between them. Germline V gene lookup returns CDR1 MGHRA and CDR2 YSYEKL. The CDR3 length is 17 residues. DNA of the CDR3: TGCGCCAGCAGCCGGGGCGGTGCAGCGACAGCCAAAAACATTCAGTACTTC. It yields the protein CASSRGGAATAKNIQYF.

The gene calls are TRBV12-3 or TRBV12-4 and TRBJ2-3, with TRBD1 matching 11 bases. V dropped 5 bases and J dropped 5; count of bases not matched to a gene: 9. This CDR3 has 16 amino acids. The CDR3 sequence: CASSPGTGGFGDTQYF. CDR3 DNA: TGTGCCAGCAGTCCGGGGACAGGGGGTTTCGGAGATACGCAGTATTTT.

This clonotype was found many times. The chain recombines TRBV7-7 with TRBJ2-3; possibly TRBD2 for D (6 bases). V was cut by 5 bases and J by 4 bases, with 10 bases left in between. Germline assignment: CDR1 SSHAT and CDR2 FNYEAQ (reference sequence). CDR3 length equals 13 residues. The CDR3 nucleotides are TGTGCCAGCAGCCGGGACTCCTCAGATACGCAGTATTTT. Amino acids: CASSRDSSDTQYF.

This clonotype has at least ten counts. The chain uses TRBV9 and TRBJ2-5; possibly TRBD1 for D (6 bases). Trimming left V 3 bases short and J 3 bases short, with 9 bases between. Germline values: CDR1 SGDLS, CDR2 YYNGEE. There are 13 residues in the CDR3. Written as DNA, the CDR3 is TGTGCCAGCAGCGGTGGGACAAAAGAGACCCAGTACTTC. Protein sequence: CASSGGTKETQYF. Filled out from reference TRBV9 and TRBJ2-5, the complete variable domain reads DSGVTQTPKHLITATGQRVTLRCSPRSGDLSVYWYQQSLDQGLQFLIQYYNGEERAKGNILERFSAQQFPDLHSELNLSSLELGDSALYFCASSGGTKETQYFGPGTRLLVL.

In DNA, the CDR3 is TGTGCCAGCAGCTTTATCCGGGGTTCTCAGGAGACCCAGTACTTC. As protein: CASSFIRGSQETQYF. V usage is TRBV7-2 and J usage is TRBJ2-5; TRBD2 might be the D (5 bases). This CDR3 is 15 amino acids long. Trimming took off 3 bases at V and 5 bases at J, with 16 bases between the two ends. The germline V gene encodes CDR1 SGHTA and CDR2 FQGNSA.

The gene calls are TRBV27 and TRBJ2-1; 7 bases line up with TRBD1. Unmatched junction bases numbered 2, after V lost 4 bases and J lost 5 bases. The CDR3 has 13 residues. Germline V gene lookup returns CDR1 MNHEY and CDR2 SMNVEV (reference sequence). The DNA for the CDR3 is TGTGCCAGCAGTTGGGGACAGAACAATGAGCAGTTCTTC. It codes for CASSWGQNNEQFF.

In this sample, this clonotype turned up a few times. The V gene is TRBV11-2, the J gene TRBJ2-1, with 10 bases matching TRBD2. Germline V lookup: CDR1 SGHAT, CDR2 FQNNGV. The CDR3 runs 17 residues. V lost 0 bases and J lost 6; bases outside the gene matches: 8. In DNA form, the CDR3 reads TGTGCCAGCAGCTTAGAAGATTTTCTAGCGGGAGTCAATGAGCAGTTCTTC. It encodes CASSLEDFLAGVNEQFF. Looking up the rest from reference TRBV11-2 and TRBJ2-1 gives the full variable domain: EAGVAQSPRYKIIEKRQSVAFWCNPISGHATLYWYQQILGQGPKLLIQFQNNGVVDDSQLPKDRFSAERLKGVDSTLKIQPAKLEDSAVYLCASSLEDFLAGVNEQFFGPGTRLTVL.

This clonotype was recorded at least ten times. This chain joins TRBV20-1 and TRBJ2-5; D possibly corresponds to TRBD2 (7 bases). The germline V gene has CDR1 DFQATT and CDR2 SNEGSKA (reference sequence). Trimming stripped 6 bases from V and 2 bases from J, with 16 bases between. CDR3 length: 14 residues. CDR3 amino acids: CSARRGGSQETQYF. The CDR3 region has the DNA TGCAGTGCCCGAAGGGGGGGGAGTCAAGAGACCCAGTACTTC.

Comment on this clonotype: This may be a read error, as it is one base from a much larger clone. The V call is TRBV4-2, the J call TRBJ2-1; TRBD2 matches at 14 bases. Trimming cost V 4 bases and J 3 bases; bases outside gene matches: 17. CDR1 LGHNA and CDR2 YNFKEQ come from the germline V gene. The CDR3 contains 21 residues. CDR3 nucleotides: TGTGCCAGCAGCCCAACTGGGTTCGGACTAGCGGGAGGAAAGGTCTACAATGAGCAGTTCTTC. Translated, it gives CASSPTGFGLAGGKVYNEQFF.

The V gene is TRBV19, the J gene TRBJ2-2; D is undetermined. Trimming shortened V by 7 bases and J by 0 bases, and 12 bases separated the two germline ends. The CDR3 length is 15 residues. Germline V CDR1 and CDR2: LNHDA, SQIVND (reference sequence). The CDR3 spells CASITTAANTGELFF. CDR3 nucleotides: TGTGCCAGTATTACGACGGCCGCGAACACCGGGGAGCTGTTTTTT.

The V gene is TRBV28, the J gene TRBJ2-7; D might be TRBD1 or TRBD2, each matching 5 bases. The CDR3 sequence is 12 residues long. Germline V lookup: CDR1 MDHEN, CDR2 SYDVKM. V lost 3 bases, J lost 6 bases, and 9 bases lay in between. This CDR3 is CASSFGGSEQYF. In nucleotides, the CDR3 is TGTGCCAGCAGTTTTGGGGGATCCGAGCAGTACTTC.

CDR3 sequence (DNA): TGCGCCAGCAGCTTCGACGGTTATAGCAATCAGCCCCAGCATTTT. As protein: CASSFDGYSNQPQHF. This chain connects TRBV5-1 to TRBJ1-5; D not certain. The V end was cut by 2 bases, the J end by 0 bases, with 9 bases between. The germline CDR1 and CDR2 sequences are SGHRS and YFSETQ. The CDR3 spans 15 residues.

This clonotype has a handful of counts. The CDR3 bases are TGTGCCAGCAGCCAAATTGCGATTGGACTAGGGGGATACGAGCAGTACTTC. Encoded protein: CASSQIAIGLGGYEQYF. The chain recombines TRBV16 with TRBJ2-7, with a weak D call TRBD2 (7 bases). The CDR3 is 17 amino acids. The V and J ends lost 2 bases and 4 bases respectively, with 21 bases between them. Germline CDR1 reads KGHSY; CDR2 reads FQNENV. Looking up the rest from reference TRBV16 and TRBJ2-7 gives the full variable domain: GEEVAQTPKHLVRGEGQKAKLYCAPIKGHSYVFWYQQVLKNEFKFLISFQNENVFDETGMPKERFSAKCLPNSPCSLEIQATKLEDSAVYFCASSQIAIGLGGYEQYFGPGTRLTVT.

This clonotype was detected many times. The V call is TRBV7-9, the J call TRBJ1-1; 8 bases are a match to TRBD1. The V and J ends lost 5 bases and 4 bases, in that order; junction bases with no gene match: 6. CDR1 SEHNR and CDR2 FQNEAQ come from the germline V gene (reference sequence). This CDR3 has 14 residues. CDR3 in amino acids: CASSGETGATEAFF. Here the CDR3 DNA reads TGTGCCAGCAGCGGAGAGACAGGGGCCACTGAAGCTTTCTTT.

In its sample, this clonotype was seen many times. The CDR3 DNA sequence: TGTGCCAGCAGTCCCTCGGGCGAGTATACGCAGTATTTT. Translation gives CASSPSGEYTQYF. The chain employs TRBV28 and TRBJ2-3; D remains ambiguous. Trimming removed 5 bases from V and 7 bases from J, with 13 bases in between. This CDR3 is built from 13 residues. The germline V gene has CDR1 MDHEN and CDR2 SYDVKM.

This rearrangement joins TRBV20-1 to TRBJ1-4; unclear D gene. The germline V and J ends were trimmed by 3 bases and 7 bases, with 18 bases remaining between them. CDR3 length equals 15 residues. Germline values: CDR1 DFQATT, CDR2 SNEGSKA (reference sequence). The CDR3 spells CSASPGGNVGEKLFF. CDR3 coding DNA: TGCAGTGCTAGTCCGGGAGGGAATGTCGGTGAAAAACTGTTTTTT.

There are many counts of this clonotype. This chain uses TRBV20-1 with TRBJ2-3; 11 nucleotides align to TRBD2. Trimming cost V 6 bases and J 0 bases; bases outside gene matches: 5. CDR1 DFQATT and CDR2 SNEGSKA come from the germline V gene (reference sequence). The length of the CDR3 is 15 residues. The CDR3 sequence is CSASGTSGSTDTQYF. CDR3 nucleotides: TGCAGTGCATCCGGGACTAGCGGTAGCACAGATACGCAGTATTTT.

V is TRBV12-3 or TRBV12-4 and J is TRBJ2-3; TRBD2 agrees at 7 bases. The CDR3 extends over 15 amino acids. Trimming removed 0 bases from V and 2 bases from J; junction bases left unmatched: 2. The CDR3 DNA is TGTGCCAGCAGTTTAGCGGGAGGGGTCACAGATACGCAGTATTTT. Amino acids: CASSLAGGVTDTQYF.

This clonotype came up a few times. V and J are TRBV25-1 and TRBJ2-5; 9 positions agree with TRBD2. The CDR3 is 17 residues long. CDR1 and CDR2 from the germline V gene are MGHDK and SYGVNS. V gave up 2 bases and J gave up 2 bases; unmatched junction bases: 9. Here the CDR3 DNA reads TGTGCCAGCAGTGAAGGGGCGAGCGGGGGGAGACAAGAGACCCAGTACTTC. As protein: CASSEGASGGRQETQYF. Looking up the rest from reference TRBV25-1 and TRBJ2-5 gives the full variable domain: EADIYQTPRYLVIGTGKKITLECSQTMGHDKMYWYQQDPGMELHLIHYSYGVNSTEKGDLSSESTVSRIRTEHFPLTLESARPSHTSQYLCASSEGASGGRQETQYFGPGTRLLVL.

This clonotype occurred a few times. The J gene is TRBJ2-2, the V gene TRBV7-2, with TRBD2 as a possible D gene (6 bases). Per germline, CDR1 SGHTA and CDR2 FQGNSA. CDR3 size: 15 residues. V shed 3 bases and J shed 7 bases, with 15 bases lying between them. The CDR3 here is CASSFGDSRRGELFF. The CDR3 DNA follows: TGTGCCAGCAGCTTCGGGGACTCTCGTCGCGGGGAGCTGTTTTTT.

This clonotype was recorded a few times. This chain uses TRBV20-1 with TRBJ2-7; D uncertain. Trimming cost V 5 bases and J 5 bases, with 10 bases left between them. Germline V gene lookup returns CDR1 DFQATT and CDR2 SNEGSKA (reference sequence). The CDR3 runs to 11 residues. The CDR3 coding sequence is TGCAGTGCTTCCGTTGGGAACGAGCAGTACTTC. Amino acids: CSASVGNEQYF.

Ten or more counts support this clonotype. The chain couples TRBV6-2 or TRBV6-3 to TRBJ2-6, with D perhaps TRBD2 (5 bases). This CDR3 region has 15 residues. Germline CDR1 is MNHEY and CDR2 is SVGEGT. The V and J ends lost 3 bases and 2 bases respectively, with 8 bases between them. CDR3 bases: TGTGCCAGCAGTTATAAGGGAGCTGGGGCCAACGTCCTGACTTTC. Encoded protein: CASSYKGAGANVLTF.

This clonotype was recorded at least ten times. The chain links TRBV19 to TRBJ2-7; D perhaps matches TRBD1 (6 bases). The CDR3 totals 14 residues. Trimming cost V 5 bases and J 3 bases, with 14 bases left between them. Germline values: CDR1 LNHDA, CDR2 SQIVND (reference sequence). The chain's CDR3 is CASSRRDNIYEQYF. CDR3 nucleotides: TGTGCCAGTAGTCGCCGGGACAACATCTACGAGCAGTACTTC.

The table lists this clonotype with many counts. V is TRBV5-1 and J is TRBJ2-3; 7 positions match TRBD1. The CDR3 is 15 amino acids. The trim removed 1 base at V and 4 bases at J, leaving 6 bases unmatched. Germline V lookup: CDR1 SGHRS, CDR2 YFSETQ. The CDR3 nucleotides read TGCGCCAGCAGCTTGACAGGGGTTAATGCAGATACGCAGTATTTT. This translates into CASSLTGVNADTQYF.

This clonotype showed up just a few times. V and J are TRBV28 and TRBJ2-1; perhaps TRBD2 as D (5 bases). The germline CDR1 and CDR2 sequences are MDHEN and SYDVKM. V dropped 5 bases and J dropped 9 bases, with 11 bases sitting between them. CDR3 length equals 12 residues. CDR3 DNA sequence: TGTGCCAGCAGTCGGACTTATGGTGAGCAGTTCTTC. Encoded protein: CASSRTYGEQFF.